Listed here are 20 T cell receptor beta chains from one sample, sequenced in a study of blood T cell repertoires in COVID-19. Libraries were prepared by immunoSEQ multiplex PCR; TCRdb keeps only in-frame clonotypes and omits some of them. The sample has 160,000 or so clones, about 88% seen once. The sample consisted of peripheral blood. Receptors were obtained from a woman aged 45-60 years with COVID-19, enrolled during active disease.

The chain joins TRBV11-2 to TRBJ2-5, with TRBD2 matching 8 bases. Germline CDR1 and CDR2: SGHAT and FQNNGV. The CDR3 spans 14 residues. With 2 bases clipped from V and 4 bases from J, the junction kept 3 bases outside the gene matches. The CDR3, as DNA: TGTGCCAGCAGCTTATTCGCGGGGGGAGAGACCCAGTACTTC. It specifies CASSLFAGGETQYF.

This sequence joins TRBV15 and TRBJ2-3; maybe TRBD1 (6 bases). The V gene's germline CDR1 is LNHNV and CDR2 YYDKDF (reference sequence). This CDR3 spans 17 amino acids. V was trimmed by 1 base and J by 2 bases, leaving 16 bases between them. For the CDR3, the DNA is TGTGCCACCAGCAGAGTGGCAGGGGCCCCCCTCACAGATACGCAGTATTTT. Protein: CATSRVAGAPLTDTQYF.

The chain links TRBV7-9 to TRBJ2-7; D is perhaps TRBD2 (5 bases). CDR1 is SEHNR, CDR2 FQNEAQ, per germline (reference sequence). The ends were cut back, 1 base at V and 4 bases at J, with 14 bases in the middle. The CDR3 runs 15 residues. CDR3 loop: CASSLDTGKVYEQYF. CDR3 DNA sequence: TGTGCCAGCAGCTTAGATACGGGGAAGGTTTACGAGCAGTACTTC.

CDR3 in amino acids: CASSLGTARTYEQYF. Written as DNA, the CDR3 is TGTGCCAGCAGCTTAGGGACAGCAAGGACCTACGAGCAGTACTTC. The chain employs TRBV7-9 and TRBJ2-7; weak D call: TRBD1 (6 bases). Trimming stripped 1 base from V and 2 bases from J, with 12 bases between. The germline gives CDR1 SEHNR, CDR2 FQNEAQ (reference sequence). This CDR3 comprises 15 residues.

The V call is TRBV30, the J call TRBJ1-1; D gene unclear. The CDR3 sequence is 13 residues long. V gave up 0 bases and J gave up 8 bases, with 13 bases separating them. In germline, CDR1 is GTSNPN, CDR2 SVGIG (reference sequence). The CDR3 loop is CAWSVQVNSEAFF. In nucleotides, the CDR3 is TGTGCCTGGAGTGTACAAGTAAATTCCGAAGCTTTCTTT.

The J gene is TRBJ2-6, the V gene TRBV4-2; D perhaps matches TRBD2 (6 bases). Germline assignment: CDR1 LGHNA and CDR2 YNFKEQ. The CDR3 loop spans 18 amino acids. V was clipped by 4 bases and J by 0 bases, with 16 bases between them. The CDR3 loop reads CASSPSGVRSSGANVLTF. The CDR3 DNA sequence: TGTGCCAGCAGCCCGTCGGGAGTTAGGAGCTCTGGGGCCAACGTCCTGACTTTC.

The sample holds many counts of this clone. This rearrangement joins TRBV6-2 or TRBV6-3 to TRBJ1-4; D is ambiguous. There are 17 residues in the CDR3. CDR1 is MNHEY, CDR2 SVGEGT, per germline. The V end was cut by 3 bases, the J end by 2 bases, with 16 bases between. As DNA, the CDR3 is TGTGCCAGCAGTTATCCCTGGGATGAGGGTACTAATGAAAAACTGTTTTTT. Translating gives CASSYPWDEGTNEKLFF.

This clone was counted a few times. CDR3 bases: TGCGCCAGCAGCGCAGGGGACTCTGGAAACACCATATATTTT. Protein product: CASSAGDSGNTIYF. The chain combines TRBV10-1 with TRBJ1-3; TRBD1 might be the D (6 bases). V was pared by 6 bases and J by 0 bases, with 9 bases between. The CDR3 has 14 residues. Germline CDR1 and CDR2: WNHNN and SYGVQD (reference sequence).

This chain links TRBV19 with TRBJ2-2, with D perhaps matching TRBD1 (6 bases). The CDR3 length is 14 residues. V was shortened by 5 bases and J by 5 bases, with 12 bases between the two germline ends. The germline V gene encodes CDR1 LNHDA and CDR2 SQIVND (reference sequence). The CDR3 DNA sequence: TGTGCCAGTAGTTCAACGCAGGGGACCGGGGAGCTGTTTTTT. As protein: CASSSTQGTGELFF.

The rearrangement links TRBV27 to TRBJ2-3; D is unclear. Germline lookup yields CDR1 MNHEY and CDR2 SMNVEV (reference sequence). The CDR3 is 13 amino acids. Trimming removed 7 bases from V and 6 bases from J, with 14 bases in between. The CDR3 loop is CASTDSTRDTQYF. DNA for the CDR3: TGTGCCAGCACCGACTCGACCCGGGATACGCAGTATTTT.

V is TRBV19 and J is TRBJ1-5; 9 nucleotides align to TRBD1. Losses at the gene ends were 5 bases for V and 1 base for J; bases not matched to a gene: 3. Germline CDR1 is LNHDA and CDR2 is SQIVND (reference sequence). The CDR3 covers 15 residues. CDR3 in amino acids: CASSVQGASNQPQHF. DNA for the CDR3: TGTGCCAGTAGTGTACAGGGGGCGAGCAATCAGCCCCAGCATTTT.

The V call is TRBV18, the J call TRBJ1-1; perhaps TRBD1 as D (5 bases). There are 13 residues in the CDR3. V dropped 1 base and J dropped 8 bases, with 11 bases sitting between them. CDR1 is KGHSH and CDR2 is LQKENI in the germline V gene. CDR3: CASSPLDSLEAFF. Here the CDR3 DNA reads TGTGCCAGCTCACCACTCGACAGCTTGGAAGCTTTCTTT.

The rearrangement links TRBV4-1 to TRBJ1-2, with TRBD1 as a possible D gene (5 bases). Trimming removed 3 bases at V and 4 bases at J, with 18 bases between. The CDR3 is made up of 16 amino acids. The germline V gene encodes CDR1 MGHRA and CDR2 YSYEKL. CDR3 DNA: TGCGCCAGCAGCCAGGATAGTTCCACCAGGGTCTATGGCTACACCTTC. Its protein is CASSQDSSTRVYGYTF.

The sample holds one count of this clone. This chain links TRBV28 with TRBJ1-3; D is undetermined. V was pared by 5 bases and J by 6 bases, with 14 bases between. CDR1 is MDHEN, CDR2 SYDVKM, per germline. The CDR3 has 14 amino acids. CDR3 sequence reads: CASSDSPRANTIYF. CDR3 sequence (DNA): TGTGCCAGCAGTGATTCCCCACGAGCAAACACCATATATTTT. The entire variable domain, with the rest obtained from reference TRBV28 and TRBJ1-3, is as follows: DVKVTQSSRYLVKRTGEKVFLECVQDMDHENMFWYRQDPGLGLRLIYFSYDVKMKEKGDIPEGYSVSREKKERFSLILESASTNQTSMYLCASSDSPRANTIYFGEGSWLTVV.

CDR3 DNA: TGTGCCAGCAGCACCCCCCAGGCGGGAGAGTACAATGAGCAGTTCTTC. Amino acids: CASSTPQAGEYNEQFF. The chain employs TRBV5-4 and TRBJ2-1; 7 bases match TRBD2. Germline V gene sequence: CDR1 SGHNT, CDR2 YYREEE (reference sequence). The V segment lost 4 bases and the J segment 4 bases; nucleotides outside the gene matches: 11. This CDR3 region has 16 residues. Complete variable domain (other parts from reference TRBV5-4 and TRBJ2-1): ETGVTQSPTHLIKTRGQQVTLRCSSQSGHNTVSWYQQALGQGPQFIFQYYREEENGRGNFPPRFSGLQFPNYSSELNVNALELDDSALYLCASSTPQAGEYNEQFFGPGTRLTVL.

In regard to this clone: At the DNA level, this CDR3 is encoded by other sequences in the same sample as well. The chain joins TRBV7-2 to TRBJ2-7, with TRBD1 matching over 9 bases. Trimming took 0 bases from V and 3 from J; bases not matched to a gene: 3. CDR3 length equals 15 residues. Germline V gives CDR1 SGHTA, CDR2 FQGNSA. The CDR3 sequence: CASSLAATGGYEQYF. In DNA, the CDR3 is TGTGCCAGCAGCTTAGCCGCGACAGGGGGCTACGAGCAGTACTTC.

The CDR3 sequence: CASSEVLAGGPHEQFF. Written as DNA, the CDR3 is TGTGCCAGCTCAGAAGTACTAGCGGGGGGGCCTCATGAGCAGTTCTTC. The chain joins TRBV18 to TRBJ2-1, with TRBD2 matching 13 bases. The CDR3 runs to 16 residues. Germline loops: CDR1 KGHSH, CDR2 LQKENI. With 5 bases clipped from V and 8 bases from J, the junction kept 9 bases outside the gene matches.

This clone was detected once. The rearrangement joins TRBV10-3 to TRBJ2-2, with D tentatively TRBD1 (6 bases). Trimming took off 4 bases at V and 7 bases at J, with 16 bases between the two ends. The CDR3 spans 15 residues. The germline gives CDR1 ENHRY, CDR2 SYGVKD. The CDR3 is CAISATGTKGGELFF. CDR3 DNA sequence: TGTGCCATCAGTGCCACCGGGACAAAGGGCGGGGAGCTGTTTTTT.

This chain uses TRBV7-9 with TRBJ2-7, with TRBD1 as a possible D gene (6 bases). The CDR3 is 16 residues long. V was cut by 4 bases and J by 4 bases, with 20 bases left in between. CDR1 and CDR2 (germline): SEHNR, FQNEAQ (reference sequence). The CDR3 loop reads CASSYGAGTNDYEQYF. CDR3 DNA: TGTGCCAGCAGCTATGGGGCCGGGACAAATGATTACGAGCAGTACTTC.

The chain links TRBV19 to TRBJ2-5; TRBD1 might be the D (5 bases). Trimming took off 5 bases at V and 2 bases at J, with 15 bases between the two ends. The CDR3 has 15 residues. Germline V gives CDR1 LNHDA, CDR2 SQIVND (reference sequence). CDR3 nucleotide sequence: TGTGCCAGTAGTTGGGGCAGGAGCTCGCAAGAGACCCAGTACTTC. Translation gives CASSWGRSSQETQYF.